Sequencing of this TCR beta chain was carried out in a study of CD8+ T cells in alopecia areata. Looking at the study overall: Twice daily, treated patients received 5 to 10 mg of oral tofacitinib. Affected scalp percentage set treated patients' severity scores.

This clone was counted a few times. Its antigen is not identified. General observations from the study: Significant decreases in scalp clonality and expanded CD8+ clones followed tofacitinib treatment.

The sequencing template was cDNA reverse transcribed from extracted RNA. The table came from immunoSEQ multiplex PCR; TCRdb's copy has only in-frame clones and leaves some out. The table lists about 220,000 clones, under 60% of them singletons. V was trimmed by 2 bases and J by 0 bases, leaving 13 bases between them. The CDR3 loop spans 17 amino acids. Germline V gene lookup returns CDR1 SGHTA and CDR2 FQGTGA. Noted treatment: oral pan-JAK inhibitor, 5-10 mg twice daily. The rearrangement links TRBV7-3 to TRBJ2-2, with no clear D. The TCR was taken from a human donor with alopecia areata. Sequenced material: CD4+ T cells sorted from blood, taken at week 4, from a patient treated with tofacitinib. The CDR3: CASSLYSGLANTGELFF. The CDR3 coding sequence is TGTGCCAGCAGCTTATATTCAGGCCTCGCGAACACCGGGGAGCTGTTTTTT.